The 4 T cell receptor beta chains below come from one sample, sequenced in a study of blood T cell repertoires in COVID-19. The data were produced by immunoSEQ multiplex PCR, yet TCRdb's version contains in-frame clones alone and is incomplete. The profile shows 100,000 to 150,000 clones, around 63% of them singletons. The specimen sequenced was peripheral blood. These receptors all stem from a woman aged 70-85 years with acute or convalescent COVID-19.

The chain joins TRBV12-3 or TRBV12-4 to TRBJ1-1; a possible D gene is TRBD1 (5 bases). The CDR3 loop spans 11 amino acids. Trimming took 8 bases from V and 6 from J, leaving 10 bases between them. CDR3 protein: CASRGGPEAFF. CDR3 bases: TGTGCCAGCCGGGGGGGACCTGAAGCTTTCTTT.

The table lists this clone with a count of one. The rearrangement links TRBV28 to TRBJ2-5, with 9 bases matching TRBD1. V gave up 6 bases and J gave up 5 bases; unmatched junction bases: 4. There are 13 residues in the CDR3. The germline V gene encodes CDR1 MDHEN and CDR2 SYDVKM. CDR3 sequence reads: CASSRGTGETQYF. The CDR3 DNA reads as TGTGCCAGCAGCCGGGGGACAGGGGAGACCCAGTACTTC.

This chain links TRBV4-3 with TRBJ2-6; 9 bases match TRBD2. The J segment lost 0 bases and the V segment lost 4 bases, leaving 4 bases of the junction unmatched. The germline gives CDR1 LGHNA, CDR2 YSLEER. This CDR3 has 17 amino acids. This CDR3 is CASSPTSGFSGANVLTF. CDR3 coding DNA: TGCGCCAGCAGCCCAACTAGCGGGTTCTCTGGGGCCAACGTCCTGACTTTC.

CDR3 nucleotide sequence: TGCGCCAGCAGCCCCCGGGACAGGGGCCTTAATGAAAAACTGTTTTTT. This encodes CASSPRDRGLNEKLFF. The chain recombines TRBV4-1 with TRBJ1-4; 10 bases fit TRBD1. Per the germline V gene, CDR1 is MGHRA and CDR2 is YSYEKL. The trim removed 4 bases at V and 4 bases at J, leaving 6 bases unmatched. The CDR3 consists of 16 residues.